Listed below are T cell receptor beta chains from one sample, sequenced in a study of blood T cell repertoires in COVID-19. Assay used: immunoSEQ multiplex PCR; TCRdb lists only in-frame clones, some missing. This repertoire shows some 330,000 clones, 85% to 90% found once; its top ten account for 1.8%. Sequenced sample: peripheral blood. The origin of the receptors is a woman in her 30s with COVID-19, enrolled during active disease. The CDR3 runs from the conserved cysteine through the conserved F or W. A D gene is named only where the DNA matches it firmly. For some rows the clone size is stated as once, few or many, or as a class when expanded; others skip it.

CDR3nt: TGTGCCAGCAGCCCGACAGGGGCAGAGACCCAGTACTTC; CDR3aa: CASSPTGAETQYF; v_gene: TRBV7-9; j_gene: TRBJ2-5; len: 13; d_gene: TRBD1; abundance: .
CDR3nt: TGCGCCAGCAGCCAAGATCCAGCGAGCTCCTACGAGCAGTACTTC; CDR3aa: CASSQDPASSYEQYF; v_gene: TRBV4-3; j_gene: TRBJ2-7; len: 15; d_gene: .; abundance: .
CDR3nt: TGTGCCTGGAGTAACATGGGCAATCAGCCCCAGCATTTT; CDR3aa: CAWSNMGNQPQHF; v_gene: TRBV30; j_gene: TRBJ1-5; len: 13; d_gene: .; abundance: once
CDR3nt: TGCGCCAGCAGCCAAGATAGCGGTCGCGAGCAGTACTTC; CDR3aa: CASSQDSGREQYF; v_gene: TRBV4-3; j_gene: TRBJ2-7; len: 13; d_gene: .; abundance: many
CDR3nt: TGTGCCAGCGGAGGACAGGGGGCCCTTGAAGCTTTCTTT; CDR3aa: CASGGQGALEAFF; v_gene: TRBV2; j_gene: TRBJ1-1; len: 13; d_gene: TRBD1; abundance: .
CDR3nt: TGTGCCAGCAGTTACGGGGGGAATTATGGCTACACCTTC; CDR3aa: CASSYGGNYGYTF; v_gene: TRBV6-5; j_gene: TRBJ1-2; len: 13; d_gene: .; abundance: .
CDR3nt: TGTGCCGGCAGCCCCGCGGTGGACAGTAGGGAAGCTTTCTTT; CDR3aa: CAGSPAVDSREAFF; v_gene: TRBV5-4; j_gene: TRBJ1-1; len: 14; d_gene: .; abundance: once
CDR3nt: TGTGCCAGCAGCTCGCGGGGGCCCAACACAGATACGCAGTATTTT; CDR3aa: CASSSRGPNTDTQYF; v_gene: TRBV7-2; j_gene: TRBJ2-3; len: 15; d_gene: .; abundance: .
CDR3nt: TGTGCCAGCTCACCCTCAGGGGGATGGCAGTACTTC; CDR3aa: CASSPSGGWQYF; v_gene: TRBV18; j_gene: TRBJ2-7; len: 12; d_gene: TRBD1; abundance: .
CDR3nt: TGTGCCAGCTCCCAGGGGGAGAACACTGAAGCTTTCTTT; CDR3aa: CASSQGENTEAFF; v_gene: TRBV2; j_gene: TRBJ1-1; len: 13; d_gene: TRBD1; abundance: once
CDR3nt: TGTGCCAGCAGTTTACTGGGGGCCTCCTATGAGCAGTTCTTC; CDR3aa: CASSLLGASYEQFF; v_gene: TRBV6-6; j_gene: TRBJ2-1; len: 14; d_gene: .; abundance: .
CDR3nt: TGTGCCAGCAGTGAGCATGGAGGGGCGGCCTATGGCTACACCTTC; CDR3aa: CASSEHGGAAYGYTF; v_gene: TRBV2; j_gene: TRBJ1-2; len: 15; d_gene: .; abundance: .
CDR3nt: TGTGCCAGCAGCTTCGGCACAGATACGCAGTATTTT; CDR3aa: CASSFGTDTQYF; v_gene: TRBV7-9; j_gene: TRBJ2-3; len: 12; d_gene: .; abundance: .
CDR3nt: TGTGCCAGCAGTAACACTGGGAGGATCCCTGAAGCTTTCTTT; CDR3aa: CASSNTGRIPEAFF; v_gene: TRBV6-5; j_gene: TRBJ1-1; len: 14; d_gene: .; abundance: .
CDR3nt: TGTGCCAGCAGCTTGGGGCTCTATGGCTACACCTTC; CDR3aa: CASSLGLYGYTF; v_gene: TRBV7-2; j_gene: TRBJ1-2; len: 12; d_gene: .; abundance: .
CDR3nt: TGCGCCAGCAGCTTGAGGGCAGGGCACACCGGGGAGCTGTTTTTT; CDR3aa: CASSLRAGHTGELFF; v_gene: TRBV5-1; j_gene: TRBJ2-2; len: 15; d_gene: .; abundance: .
CDR3nt: TGCGCCAGCAGCCACAGGGGAGGCACTGAAGCTTTCTTT; CDR3aa: CASSHRGGTEAFF; v_gene: TRBV10-1; j_gene: TRBJ1-1; len: 13; d_gene: TRBD1; abundance: .
CDR3nt: TGTGCCAGCAGCCCACAGGGTGGTAGCACCGGGGAGCTGTTTTTT; CDR3aa: CASSPQGGSTGELFF; v_gene: TRBV7-2; j_gene: TRBJ2-2; len: 15; d_gene: .; abundance: once
CDR3nt: TGTGCCAGTAGTTTCTCCACCAGACAGGGACAAGCCTTC; CDR3aa: CASSFSTRQGQAF; v_gene: TRBV19; j_gene: TRBJ1-2; len: 13; d_gene: TRBD1; abundance: .
CDR3nt: TGTGCCAGCAGTGAAGCCTGGGTTCCCGCCTCGCCAGGGGAGACCCAGTACTTC; CDR3aa: CASSEAWVPASPGETQYF; v_gene: TRBV2; j_gene: TRBJ2-5; len: 18; d_gene: .; abundance: .
CDR3nt: TGCGCCAGCAGCTCCCGACAGGGGGTAGACACTGAAGCTTTCTTT; CDR3aa: CASSSRQGVDTEAFF; v_gene: TRBV5-1; j_gene: TRBJ1-1; len: 15; d_gene: TRBD1; abundance: .
CDR3nt: TGTGCCAGCAGCTGGGGACAGGGGTATGGCTACACCTTC; CDR3aa: CASSWGQGYGYTF; v_gene: TRBV6-4; j_gene: TRBJ1-2; len: 13; d_gene: TRBD1; abundance: .
CDR3nt: TGTGCCTGGACCACCCCGTGGGCAGGTCAAGAGACCCAGTACTTC; CDR3aa: CAWTTPWAGQETQYF; v_gene: TRBV30; j_gene: TRBJ2-5; len: 15; d_gene: .; abundance: .
CDR3nt: TGCGCCAGCAGTGAGCTAGCGGGGGAGGATGAGCAGTTCTTC; CDR3aa: CASSELAGEDEQFF; v_gene: TRBV10-1; j_gene: TRBJ2-1; len: 14; d_gene: TRBD2; abundance: .